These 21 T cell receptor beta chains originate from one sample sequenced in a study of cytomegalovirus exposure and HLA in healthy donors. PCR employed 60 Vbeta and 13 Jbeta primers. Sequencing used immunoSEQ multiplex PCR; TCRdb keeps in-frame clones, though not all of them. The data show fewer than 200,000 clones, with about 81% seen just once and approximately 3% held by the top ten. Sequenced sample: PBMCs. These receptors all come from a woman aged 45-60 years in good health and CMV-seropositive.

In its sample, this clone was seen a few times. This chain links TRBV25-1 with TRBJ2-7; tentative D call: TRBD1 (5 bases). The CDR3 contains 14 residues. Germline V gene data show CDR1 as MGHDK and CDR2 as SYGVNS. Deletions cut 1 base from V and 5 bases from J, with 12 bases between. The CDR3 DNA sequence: TGTGCCAGCAGTGAATTCACAGGCCCTCACGAGCAGTACTTC. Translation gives CASSEFTGPHEQYF.

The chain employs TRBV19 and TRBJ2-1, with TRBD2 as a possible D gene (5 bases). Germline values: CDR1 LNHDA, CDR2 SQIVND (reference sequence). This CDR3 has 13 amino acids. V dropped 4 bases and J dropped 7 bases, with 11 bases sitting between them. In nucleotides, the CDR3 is TGTGCCAGTAGTAGAGGACTCATTAATGAGCAGTTCTTC. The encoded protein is CASSRGLINEQFF. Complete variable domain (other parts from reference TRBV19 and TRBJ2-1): DGGITQSPKYLFRKEGQNVTLSCEQNLNHDAMYWYRQDPGQGLRLIYYSQIVNDFQKGDIAEGYSVSREKKESFPLTVTSAQKNPTAFYLCASSRGLINEQFFGPGTRLTVL.

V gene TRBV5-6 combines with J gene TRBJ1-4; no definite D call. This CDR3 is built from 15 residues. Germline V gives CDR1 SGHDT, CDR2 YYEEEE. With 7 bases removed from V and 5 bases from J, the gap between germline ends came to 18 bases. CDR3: CASLNLGGKNEKLFF. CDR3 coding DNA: TGTGCCAGCCTGAACTTAGGAGGGAAGAATGAAAAACTGTTTTTT.

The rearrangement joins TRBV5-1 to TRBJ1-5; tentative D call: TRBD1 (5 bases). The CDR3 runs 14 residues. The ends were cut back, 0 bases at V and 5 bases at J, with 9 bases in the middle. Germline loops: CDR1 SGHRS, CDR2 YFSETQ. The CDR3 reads CASSLEGVDQPQHF. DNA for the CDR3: TGCGCCAGCAGCTTGGAAGGGGTAGATCAGCCCCAGCATTTT.

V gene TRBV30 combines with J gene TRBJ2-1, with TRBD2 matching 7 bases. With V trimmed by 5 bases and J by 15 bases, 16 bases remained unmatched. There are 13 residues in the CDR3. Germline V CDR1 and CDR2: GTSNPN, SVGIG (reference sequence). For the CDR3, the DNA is TGTGCCTGGGGTGACGTAGCGGGTCGATACCGGTTCTTC. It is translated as CAWGDVAGRYRFF.

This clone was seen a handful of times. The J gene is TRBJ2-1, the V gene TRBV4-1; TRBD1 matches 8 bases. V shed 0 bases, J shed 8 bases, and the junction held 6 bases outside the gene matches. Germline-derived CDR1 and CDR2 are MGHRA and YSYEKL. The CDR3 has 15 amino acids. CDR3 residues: CASSQESGGWDEQFF. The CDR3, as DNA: TGCGCCAGCAGCCAAGAGTCAGGGGGCTGGGATGAGCAGTTCTTC.

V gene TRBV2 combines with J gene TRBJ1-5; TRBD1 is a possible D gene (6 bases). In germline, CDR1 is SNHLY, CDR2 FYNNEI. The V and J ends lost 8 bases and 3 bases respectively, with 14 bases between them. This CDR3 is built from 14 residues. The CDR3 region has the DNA TGTGCCAGCGGAAGGACAGCAAACAATCAGCCCCAGCATTTT. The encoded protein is CASGRTANNQPQHF.

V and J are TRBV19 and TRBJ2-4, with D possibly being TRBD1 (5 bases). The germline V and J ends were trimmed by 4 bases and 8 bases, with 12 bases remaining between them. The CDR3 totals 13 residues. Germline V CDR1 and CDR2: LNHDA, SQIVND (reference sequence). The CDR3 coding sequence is TGTGCCAGTAGTAGGGGCCTTTTAGACATTCAGTACTTC. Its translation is CASSRGLLDIQYF.

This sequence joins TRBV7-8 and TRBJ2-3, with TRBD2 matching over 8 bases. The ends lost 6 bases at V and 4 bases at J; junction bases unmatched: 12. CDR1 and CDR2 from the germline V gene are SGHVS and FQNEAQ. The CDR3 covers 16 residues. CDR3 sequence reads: CASSSSNGGVPDTQYF. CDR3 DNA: TGTGCCAGCAGTTCCTCGAACGGGGGGGTCCCAGATACGCAGTATTTT. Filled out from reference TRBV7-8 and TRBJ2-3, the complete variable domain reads GAGVSQSPRYKVAKRGQDVALRCDPISGHVSLFWYQQALGQGPEFLTYFQNEAQLDKSGLPSDRFFAERPEGSVSTLKIQRTQQEDSAVYLCASSSSNGGVPDTQYFGPGTRLTVL.

The CDR3 nucleotides read TGCGCCAGCAGCCTACAGGATCGTACTGAAGCTTTCTTT. Its protein is CASSLQDRTEAFF. V and J are TRBV5-1 and TRBJ1-1; the D gene is possibly TRBD1 (5 bases). Germline values: CDR1 SGHRS, CDR2 YFSETQ. V lost 4 bases and J lost 5, with 12 bases in between. CDR3 length: 13 amino acids.

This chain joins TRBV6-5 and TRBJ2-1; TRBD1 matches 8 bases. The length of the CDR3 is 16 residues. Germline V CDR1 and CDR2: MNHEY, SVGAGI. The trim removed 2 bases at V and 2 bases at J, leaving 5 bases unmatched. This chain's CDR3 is CASSYGTGGPYNEQFF. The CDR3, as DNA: TGTGCCAGCAGTTACGGTACAGGGGGACCCTACAATGAGCAGTTCTTC.

The CDR3, as DNA: TGCGCCAGCAGCCTGGGGGCGGGAGCGAACACTGAAGCTTTCTTT. Translating gives CASSLGAGANTEAFF. The genes are TRBV5-1 and TRBJ1-1; D may be TRBD1 (6 bases). Germline V gene data show CDR1 as SGHRS and CDR2 as YFSETQ. CDR3 length equals 15 residues. Between the trimmed V and J ends, which lost 4 bases and 1 base, there was a span of 14 bases.

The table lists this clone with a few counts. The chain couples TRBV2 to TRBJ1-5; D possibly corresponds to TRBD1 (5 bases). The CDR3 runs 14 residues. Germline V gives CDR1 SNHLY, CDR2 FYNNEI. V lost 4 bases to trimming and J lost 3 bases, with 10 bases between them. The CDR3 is CASSADRHNQPQHF. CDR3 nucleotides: TGTGCCAGCAGTGCTGACAGACACAATCAGCCCCAGCATTTT. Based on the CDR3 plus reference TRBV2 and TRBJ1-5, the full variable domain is EPEVTQTPSHQVTQMGQEVILRCVPISNHLYFYWYRQILGQKVEFLVSFYNNEISEKSEIFDDQFSVERPDGSNFTLKIRSTKLEDSAMYFCASSADRHNQPQHFGDGTRLSIL.

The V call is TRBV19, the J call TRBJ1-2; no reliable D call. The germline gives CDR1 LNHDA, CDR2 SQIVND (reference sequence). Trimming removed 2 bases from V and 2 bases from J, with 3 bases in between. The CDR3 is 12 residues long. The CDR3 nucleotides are TGTGCCAGTAGTATACAGAACTATGGCTACACCTTC. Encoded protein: CASSIQNYGYTF.

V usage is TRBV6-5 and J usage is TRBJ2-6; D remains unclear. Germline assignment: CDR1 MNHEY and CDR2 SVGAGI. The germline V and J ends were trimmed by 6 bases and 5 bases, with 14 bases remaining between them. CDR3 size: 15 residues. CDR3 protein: CASRATVMWANVLTF. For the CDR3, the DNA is TGTGCCAGCAGGGCTACAGTGATGTGGGCCAACGTCCTGACTTTC.

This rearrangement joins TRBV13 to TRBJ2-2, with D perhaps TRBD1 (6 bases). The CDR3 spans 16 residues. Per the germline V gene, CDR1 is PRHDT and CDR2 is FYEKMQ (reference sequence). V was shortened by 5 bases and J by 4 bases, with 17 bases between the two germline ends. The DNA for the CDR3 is TGTGCCAGCAGCGCGCCAGGGGCGAAGTTCACCGGGGAGCTGTTTTTT. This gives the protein CASSAPGAKFTGELFF.

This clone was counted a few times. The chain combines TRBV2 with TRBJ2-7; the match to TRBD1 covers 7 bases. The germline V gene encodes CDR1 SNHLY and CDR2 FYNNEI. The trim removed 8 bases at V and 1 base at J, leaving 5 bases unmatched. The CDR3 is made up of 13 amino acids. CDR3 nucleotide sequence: TGTGCCAGCGACAGGGACGGTTCCTACGAGCAGTACTTC. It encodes CASDRDGSYEQYF.

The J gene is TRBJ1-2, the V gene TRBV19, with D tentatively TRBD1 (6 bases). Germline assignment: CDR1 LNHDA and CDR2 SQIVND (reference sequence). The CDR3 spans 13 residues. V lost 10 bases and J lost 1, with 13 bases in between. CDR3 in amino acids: CATSQGFNYGYTF. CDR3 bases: TGTGCCACTTCCCAGGGGTTTAACTATGGCTACACCTTC.

The DNA of the CDR3 is TGTGCCAGTAGTATAGATCACGGGACAGACCTTTCAGATACGCAGTATTTT. Its protein is CASSIDHGTDLSDTQYF. This chain connects TRBV19 to TRBJ2-3; 7 bases map to TRBD1. The CDR3 totals 17 residues. V dropped 0 bases and J dropped 4; count of bases not matched to a gene: 10. CDR1 is LNHDA and CDR2 is SQIVND in the germline V gene (reference sequence).

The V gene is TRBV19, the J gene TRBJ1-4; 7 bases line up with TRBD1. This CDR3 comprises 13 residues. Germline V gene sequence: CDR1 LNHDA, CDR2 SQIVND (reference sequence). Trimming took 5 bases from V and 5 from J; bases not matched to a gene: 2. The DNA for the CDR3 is TGTGCCAGTAGTCGGACAGGAAATGAAAAACTGTTTTTT. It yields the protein CASSRTGNEKLFF.

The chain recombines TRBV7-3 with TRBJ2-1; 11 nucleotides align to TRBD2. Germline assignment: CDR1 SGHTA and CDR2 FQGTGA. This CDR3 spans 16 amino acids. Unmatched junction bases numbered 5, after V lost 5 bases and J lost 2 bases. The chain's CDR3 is CASSSSGGGPYNEQFF. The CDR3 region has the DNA TGTGCCAGCAGCAGTAGCGGGGGGGGACCCTACAATGAGCAGTTCTTC.